The 26 T cell receptor beta chains below were found in one sample sequenced in a study of shared clonotypes between healthy human individuals. TCRdb keeps only in-frame clones here, not all; method: immunoSEQ multiplex PCR. The repertoire holds some 490,000 clones, with roughly 80% as singletons. The sequenced sample consisted of PBMCs. These TCRs come from a woman in her thirties or forties in good health. Some clones in this sample may be carry-over from other donors' samples.

This chain uses TRBV23-1 with TRBJ2-5; 9 nucleotides match TRBD1. The J call may be incorrect, as the DNA end agrees better with TRBJ2-7. TRBV23-1 is designated an ORF whose function remains uncertain. The CDR3 totals 14 residues. As DNA, the CDR3 is TGCGCCAGTCCGAGGACAGGGGAGACCTACGAGCAGTACTTC. This codes for CASPRTGETYEQYF.

This clone was seen ten or more times. The CDR3 DNA sequence: TGTGCCAGCAGTGATTTAGCCGGCTATAGCAATCAGCCCCAGCATTTT. This encodes CASSDLAGYSNQPQHF. The genes are TRBV6-1 and TRBJ1-5; D is unresolved. V shed 3 bases and J shed 0 bases, with 12 bases lying between them. Germline loops: CDR1 MNHNS, CDR2 SASEGT. The length of the CDR3 is 16 residues.

The chain employs TRBV10-3 and TRBJ2-1; D gene unclear. This CDR3 region has 11 residues. Germline CDR1 ENHRY, CDR2 SYGVKD. The CDR3 DNA is TGTGCAAATGGCCGGCGGAATGAGCAGTTCTTC. Encoded protein: CANGRRNEQFF.

A remark on this clone: A far larger clone is only one base removed, so a read error is likely. Other DNA sequences in this sample translate to the same CDR3. The rearrangement uses TRBV19 and TRBJ1-1, with D perhaps matching TRBD1 (6 bases). CDR1 is LNHDA and CDR2 is SQIVND in the germline V gene (reference sequence). This CDR3 spans 14 amino acids. CDR3 sequence reads: CASGGRVTDTEAFF. CDR3 nucleotide sequence: TGTGCCAGTGGGGGCCGGGTTACGGACACTGAAGCCTTCTTT.

The chain links TRBV19 to TRBJ2-2; no definite D call. The CDR3 loop spans 15 amino acids. Germline-derived CDR1 and CDR2 are LNHDA and SQIVND (reference sequence). V was pared by 2 bases and J by 5 bases, with 12 bases between. The CDR3 nucleotides are TGTGCCAGTAGTATATGGGGTCGTTTAACCGGGGAGCTGTTTTTT. This sequence encodes CASSIWGRLTGELFF.

Points on this clone: A far larger clone is one nucleotide away, so this likely arose from a read error. The sample contains more than one DNA sequence encoding this CDR3. The rearrangement joins TRBV10-3 to TRBJ2-7, with 13 bases aligning to TRBD2. Germline V lookup: CDR1 ENHRY, CDR2 SYGVKD. This CDR3 is built from 15 residues. The CDR3 coding sequence is TGCGCCATCAGGGGGACTAGCGGGAAGCCCTACGAGCAGTACTTC. Translation: CAIRGTSGKPYEQYF.

This rearrangement joins TRBV7-9 to TRBJ2-3; 7 nucleotides line up with TRBD2. CDR3 size: 16 residues. Germline V gene lookup returns CDR1 SEHNR and CDR2 FQNEAQ (reference sequence). Unmatched junction bases numbered 8, after V lost 4 bases and J lost 1 base. CDR3 sequence reads: CASSWGGTPGTDTQYF. CDR3 bases: TGTGCCAGCAGCTGGGGGGGGACGCCAGGCACAGATACGCAGTATTTT. Complete variable domain (other parts from reference TRBV7-9 and TRBJ2-3): DTGVSQNPRHKITKRGQNVTFRCDPISEHNRLYWYRQTLGQGPEFLTYFQNEAQLEKSRLLSDRFSAERPKGSFSTLEIQRTEQGDSAMYLCASSWGGTPGTDTQYFGPGTRLTVL.

This clone has just a few counts. This chain uses TRBV7-3 with TRBJ2-5; 12 positions match TRBD1. The V gene end was trimmed by 2 bases and the J gene end by 5 bases; junction bases not matched to a gene: 6. This CDR3 region has 16 residues. Germline-derived CDR1 and CDR2 are SGHTA and FQGTGA. CDR3 sequence reads: CASSLRGQGAWETQYF. The CDR3 bases are TGTGCCAGCAGCTTACGGGGACAGGGGGCGTGGGAGACCCAGTACTTC. The complete variable domain, with remaining parts taken from reference TRBV7-3 and TRBJ2-5, reads GAGVSQTPSNKVTEKGKYVELRCDPISGHTALYWYRQSLGQGPEFLIYFQGTGAADDSGLPNDRFFAVRPEGSVSTLKIQRTERGDSAVYLCASSLRGQGAWETQYFGPGTRLLVL.

The rearrangement links TRBV5-1 to TRBJ1-1, with 9 bases lining up with TRBD1. The V and J ends lost 2 bases and 4 bases, in that order; junction bases with no gene match: 12. The germline V gene has CDR1 SGHRS and CDR2 YFSETQ. The CDR3 sequence is 17 residues long. CDR3 in amino acids: CASSFGTGRRTSTEAFF. CDR3 bases: TGCGCCAGCAGCTTCGGGACAGGGAGGCGTACGAGCACTGAAGCTTTCTTT.

This clone was seen ten or more times. This sample includes further DNA sequences coding for the same CDR3. The V call is TRBV2, the J call TRBJ2-7, with 8 bases that match TRBD1. Germline V lookup: CDR1 SNHLY, CDR2 FYNNEI. With V trimmed by 2 bases and J by 4 bases, 4 bases remained unmatched. The CDR3 covers 14 residues. The CDR3, as DNA: TGTGCCAGCAGTGAAACCCGACAGGGGTACGAGCAGTACTTC. This codes for CASSETRQGYEQYF.

V gene TRBV30 combines with J gene TRBJ1-4; D is unclear. The V end lost 2 bases, the J end lost 11 bases, and 15 bases lay between the germline ends. Germline V gene data show CDR1 as GTSNPN and CDR2 as SVGIG (reference sequence). CDR3 length: 13 amino acids. CDR3 sequence reads: CAWSSRADGKLFF. The CDR3 nucleotides are TGTGCCTGGAGTAGCCGAGCGGATGGTAAACTGTTTTTT.

V gene TRBV28 combines with J gene TRBJ2-7; no clear D. This CDR3 contains 14 residues. Germline CDR1 MDHEN, CDR2 SYDVKM. The V gene lost 3 bases and the J gene lost 0 bases, with 9 bases spanning the gap. The CDR3 reads CASSLGGSSYEQYF. The CDR3 DNA follows: TGTGCCAGCAGTTTGGGCGGAAGCTCCTACGAGCAGTACTTC.

This sequence joins TRBV27 and TRBJ2-7, with TRBD1 matching over 10 bases. The CDR3 consists of 15 residues. The ends lost 4 bases at V and 4 bases at J; junction bases unmatched: 7. CDR1 and CDR2 (germline): MNHEY, SMNVEV (reference sequence). The CDR3 nucleotides are TGTGCCAGCAGTTCCGAGCCGGGACAGGGGTACGAGCAGTACTTC. Translation gives CASSSEPGQGYEQYF.

V usage is TRBV28 and J usage is TRBJ1-5, with D perhaps TRBD1 (5 bases). V was shortened by 3 bases and J by 6 bases, with 15 bases between the two germline ends. In germline, CDR1 is MDHEN, CDR2 SYDVKM. The CDR3 sequence is 15 residues long. Here the CDR3 DNA reads TGTGCCAGCAGTTTTTTCAGGTGGGGGGGTCAGCCCCAGCATTTT. Residues: CASSFFRWGGQPQHF. Looking up the rest from reference TRBV28 and TRBJ1-5 gives the full variable domain: DVKVTQSSRYLVKRTGEKVFLECVQDMDHENMFWYRQDPGLGLRLIYFSYDVKMKEKGDIPEGYSVSREKKERFSLILESASTNQTSMYLCASSFFRWGGQPQHFGDGTRLSIL.

The chain joins TRBV10-3 to TRBJ2-7, with 12 bases fitting TRBD2. Germline CDR1 ENHRY, CDR2 SYGVKD. Trimming at V came to 0 bases and at J to 2 bases, leaving 2 bases not matched to a gene. The CDR3 totals 16 residues. The CDR3 is CAISESSSGRAYEQYF. The CDR3 bases are TGTGCCATCAGTGAGTCATCTAGCGGGAGGGCCTACGAGCAGTACTTC.

This chain uses TRBV4-1 with TRBJ2-1; 9 bases agree with TRBD2. V was clipped by 0 bases and J by 10 bases; unmatched bases: 10. Germline loops: CDR1 MGHRA, CDR2 YSYEKL. This CDR3 contains 16 residues. The CDR3 region has the DNA TGCGCCAGCAGCCAAGAGCGGGAGGGCCTATTATACGAGCAGTTCTTC. Translated, it gives CASSQEREGLLYEQFF.

CDR3 protein: CASSKRIFSYEQYF. The CDR3 region has the DNA TGTGCCAGCAGCAAGCGGATTTTCTCCTACGAGCAGTACTTC. The chain links TRBV28 to TRBJ2-7; a possible D gene is TRBD2 (5 bases). The V gene's germline CDR1 is MDHEN and CDR2 SYDVKM. The CDR3 loop spans 14 amino acids. Trimming took 6 bases from V and 0 from J, leaving 12 bases between them.

V and J are TRBV28 and TRBJ2-5, with D perhaps matching TRBD1 (5 bases). The V end lost 6 bases, the J end lost 4 bases, and 9 bases lay between the germline ends. This CDR3 has 12 amino acids. Germline CDR1 is MDHEN and CDR2 is SYDVKM. The CDR3 here is CASSRTRETQYF. CDR3 in DNA: TGTGCCAGCAGCCGGACAAGAGAGACCCAGTACTTC.

The rearrangement joins TRBV30 to TRBJ1-6, with D possibly matching TRBD1 (6 bases). V was cut by 8 bases and J by 10 bases, with 15 bases left in between. Germline V gene data show CDR1 as GTSNPN and CDR2 as SVGIG (reference sequence). There are 12 residues in the CDR3. CDR3 sequence (DNA): TGTGCCGGGGCAGGGGCTAACTCACCCCTCCACTTT. Residues: CAGAGANSPLHF.

This clone was found once. Given a far larger clone just one base away, this is likely a sequencing read error. The chain is built from TRBV5-1 and TRBJ2-7; D is possibly TRBD1 (5 bases). CDR3 length: 18 amino acids. Germline CDR1 reads SGHRS; CDR2 reads YFSETQ. CDR3 protein: CASSLASGQDAKSYKQYF. CDR3 DNA: TGCGCCAGCAGCTTGGCGTCAGGGCAGGATGCCAAGTCCTACAAGCAGTACTTC.

As regards this clone: Different DNA sequences within this sample yield the same CDR3. CDR3 coding DNA: TGTGCCAGCAGTTACAATCAGCCCCAGCATTTT. This sequence encodes CASSYNQPQHF. The V and J genes are TRBV28 and TRBJ1-5; D gene ambiguous. V was cut by 4 bases and J by 3 bases, with 1 base left in between. From germline, CDR1 is MDHEN and CDR2 SYDVKM. The CDR3 contains 11 residues.

Notes on this clone: The junction differs from germline at one of its ends, possibly a read error. This chain uses TRBV5-4 with TRBJ2-7; 10 nucleotides agree with TRBD2. CDR3 length: 15 residues. Germline CDR1 reads SGHNT; CDR2 reads YYREEE (reference sequence). The CDR3 spells CASSQSTSGFYEQYF. In DNA, the CDR3 is TGCGCCAGCAGCCAGTCGACTAGCGGGTTCTACGAGCAGTACTTC.

This chain connects TRBV6-6 to TRBJ2-1, with TRBD2 matching 8 bases. Losses at the gene ends were 6 bases for V and 10 bases for J; bases not matched to a gene: 11. From germline, CDR1 is MNHNY and CDR2 SVGAGI (reference sequence). The CDR3 has 14 residues. The CDR3 coding sequence is TGTGCCAGCAGCCCCCGTAGCGGGACATCCGAGCAGTTCTTC. This sequence encodes CASSPRSGTSEQFF.

The CDR3 DNA is TGTGCCAGCAGCCAAGATGGGGCTAGCGGGATTTACGAGCAGTACTTC. It specifies CASSQDGASGIYEQYF. The chain carries TRBV4-2 and TRBJ2-7, with 9 bases lining up with TRBD2. Germline values: CDR1 LGHNA, CDR2 YNFKEQ. With V trimmed by 0 bases and J by 4 bases, 7 bases remained unmatched. The CDR3 length is 16 residues.

CDR3: CASSELRSRGYEQYF. CDR3 DNA sequence: TGTGCCAGCAGTGAACTGCGGTCACGAGGCTACGAGCAGTACTTC. The V gene is TRBV25-1, the J gene TRBJ2-7; the D is unclear. Germline loops: CDR1 MGHDK, CDR2 SYGVNS. V dropped 2 bases and J dropped 3 bases, with 14 bases sitting between them. This CDR3 spans 15 amino acids.

In its sample, this clone was seen once. This rearrangement joins TRBV7-9 to TRBJ2-3, with TRBD2 matching over 11 bases. Germline V gene data show CDR1 as SEHNR and CDR2 as FQNEAQ (reference sequence). This CDR3 has 16 amino acids. Trimming removed 6 bases from V and 3 bases from J; junction bases left unmatched: 8. The CDR3, as DNA: TGTGCCAGCAGGTACAGACTAGCGGGATTAACAGATACGCAGTATTTT. Translated, it gives CASRYRLAGLTDTQYF.